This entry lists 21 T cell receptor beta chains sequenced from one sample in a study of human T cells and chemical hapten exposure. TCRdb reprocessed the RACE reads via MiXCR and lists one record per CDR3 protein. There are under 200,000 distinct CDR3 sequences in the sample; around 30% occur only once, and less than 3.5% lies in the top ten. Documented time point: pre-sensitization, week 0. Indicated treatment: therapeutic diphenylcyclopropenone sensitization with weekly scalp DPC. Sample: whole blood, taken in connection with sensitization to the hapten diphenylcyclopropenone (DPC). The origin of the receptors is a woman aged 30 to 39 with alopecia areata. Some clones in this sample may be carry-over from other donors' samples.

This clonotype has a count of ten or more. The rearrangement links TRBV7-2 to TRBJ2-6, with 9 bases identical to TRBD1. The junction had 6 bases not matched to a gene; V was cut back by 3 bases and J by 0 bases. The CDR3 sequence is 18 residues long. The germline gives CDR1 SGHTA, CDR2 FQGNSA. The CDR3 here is CASSFRTGAFSGANVLTF. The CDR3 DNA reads TGTGCCAGCAGCTTCAGGACAGGGGCCTTCTCTGGGGCCAACGTCCTGACTTTC.

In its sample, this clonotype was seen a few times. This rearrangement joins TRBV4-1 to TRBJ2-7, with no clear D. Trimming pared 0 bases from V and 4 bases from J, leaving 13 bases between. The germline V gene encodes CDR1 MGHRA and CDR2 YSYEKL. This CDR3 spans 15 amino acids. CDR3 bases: TGCGCCAGCAGCCAAGATGCCGCCTTCCAATACGAGCAGTACTTC. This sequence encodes CASSQDAAFQYEQYF.

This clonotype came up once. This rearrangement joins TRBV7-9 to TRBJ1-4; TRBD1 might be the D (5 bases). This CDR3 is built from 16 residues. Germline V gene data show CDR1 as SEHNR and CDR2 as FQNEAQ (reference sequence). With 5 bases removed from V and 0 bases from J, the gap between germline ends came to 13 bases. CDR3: CASSAGRVATNEKLFF. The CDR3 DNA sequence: TGTGCCAGCAGCGCGGGACGAGTCGCAACTAATGAAAAACTGTTTTTT.

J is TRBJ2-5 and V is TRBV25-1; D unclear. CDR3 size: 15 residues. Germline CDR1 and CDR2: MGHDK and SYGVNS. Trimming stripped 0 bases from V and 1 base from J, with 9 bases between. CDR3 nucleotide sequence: TGTGCCAGCAGTGAATATGGACCGAGCCAAGAGACCCAGTACTTC. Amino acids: CASSEYGPSQETQYF.

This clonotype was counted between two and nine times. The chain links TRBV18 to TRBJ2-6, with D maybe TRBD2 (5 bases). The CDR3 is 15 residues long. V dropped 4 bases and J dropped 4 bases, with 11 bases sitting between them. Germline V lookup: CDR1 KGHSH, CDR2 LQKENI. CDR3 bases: TGTGCCAGCTCACAGGAGGACCTCGGGGCCAACGTCCTGACTTTC. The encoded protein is CASSQEDLGANVLTF.

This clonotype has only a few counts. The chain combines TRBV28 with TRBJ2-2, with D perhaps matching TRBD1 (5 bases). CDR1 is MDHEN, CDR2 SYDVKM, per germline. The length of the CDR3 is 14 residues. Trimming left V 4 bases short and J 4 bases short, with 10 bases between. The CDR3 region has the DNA TGTGCCAGCAGTTCGACAGCCTTCACCGGGGAGCTGTTTTTT. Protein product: CASSSTAFTGELFF.

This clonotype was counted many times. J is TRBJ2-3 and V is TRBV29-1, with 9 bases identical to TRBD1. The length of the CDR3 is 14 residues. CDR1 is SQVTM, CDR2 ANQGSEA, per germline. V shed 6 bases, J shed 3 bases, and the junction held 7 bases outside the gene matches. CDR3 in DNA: TGCAGCGTCGCGAACGGGACAGGGACAGATACGCAGTATTTT. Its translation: CSVANGTGTDTQYF.

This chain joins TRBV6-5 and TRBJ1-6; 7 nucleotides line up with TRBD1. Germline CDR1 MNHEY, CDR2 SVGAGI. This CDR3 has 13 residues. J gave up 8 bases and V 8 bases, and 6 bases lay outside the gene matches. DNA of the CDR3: TGTGCCAGCCGAAGGGACAGTGATTCACCCCTCCACTTT. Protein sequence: CASRRDSDSPLHF.

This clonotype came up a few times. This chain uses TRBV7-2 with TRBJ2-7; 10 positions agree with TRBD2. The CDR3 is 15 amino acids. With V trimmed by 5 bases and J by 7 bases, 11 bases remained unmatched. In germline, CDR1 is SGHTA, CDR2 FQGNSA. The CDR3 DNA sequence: TGTGCCAGCAGCGGGCGGGTAGCGGGAGGCTGGGAGCAGTACTTC. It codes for CASSGRVAGGWEQYF.

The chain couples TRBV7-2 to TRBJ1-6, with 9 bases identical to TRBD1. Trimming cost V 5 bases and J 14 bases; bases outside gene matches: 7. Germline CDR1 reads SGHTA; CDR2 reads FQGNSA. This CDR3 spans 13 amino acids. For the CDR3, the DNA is TGTGCCAGCAGCCAGGGACAGGGTTGGGCCCTCCACTTT. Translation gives CASSQGQGWALHF.

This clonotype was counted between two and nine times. The CDR3 loop is CASSWGLGEAFF. The CDR3 coding sequence is TGTGCCAGCAGCTGGGGGCTGGGTGAAGCTTTCTTT. This chain joins TRBV5-4 and TRBJ1-1, with D possibly being TRBD1 (6 bases). Deletions cut 3 bases from V and 7 bases from J, with 10 bases between. Germline lookup yields CDR1 SGHNT and CDR2 YYREEE (reference sequence). The CDR3 length is 12 residues.

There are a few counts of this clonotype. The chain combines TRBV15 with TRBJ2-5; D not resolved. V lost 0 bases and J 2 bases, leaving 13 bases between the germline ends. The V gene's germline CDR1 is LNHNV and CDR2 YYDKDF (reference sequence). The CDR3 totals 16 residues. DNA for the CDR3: TGTGCCACCAGCAGAGATCCCCTCGGGTCGCAAGAGACCCAGTACTTC. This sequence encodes CATSRDPLGSQETQYF.

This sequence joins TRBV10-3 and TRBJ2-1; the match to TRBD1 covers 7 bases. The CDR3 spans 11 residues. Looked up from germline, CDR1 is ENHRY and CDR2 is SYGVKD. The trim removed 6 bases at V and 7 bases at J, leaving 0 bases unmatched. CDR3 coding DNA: TGTGCCATCAGGACAGGGAATGAGCAGTTCTTC. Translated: CAIRTGNEQFF.

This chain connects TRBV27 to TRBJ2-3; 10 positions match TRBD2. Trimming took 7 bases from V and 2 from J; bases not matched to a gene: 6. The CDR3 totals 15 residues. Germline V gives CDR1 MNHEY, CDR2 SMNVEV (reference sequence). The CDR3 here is CASNKLAGITDTQYF. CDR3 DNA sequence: TGTGCCAGCAACAAACTAGCGGGGATCACAGATACGCAGTATTTT.

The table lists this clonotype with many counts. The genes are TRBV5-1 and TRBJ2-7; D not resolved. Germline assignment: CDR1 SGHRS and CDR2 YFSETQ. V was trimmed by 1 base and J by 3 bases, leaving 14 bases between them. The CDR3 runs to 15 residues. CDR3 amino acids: CASSLSVSGRYEQYF. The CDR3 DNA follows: TGCGCCAGCAGCTTGTCAGTCTCGGGCCGCTACGAGCAGTACTTC.

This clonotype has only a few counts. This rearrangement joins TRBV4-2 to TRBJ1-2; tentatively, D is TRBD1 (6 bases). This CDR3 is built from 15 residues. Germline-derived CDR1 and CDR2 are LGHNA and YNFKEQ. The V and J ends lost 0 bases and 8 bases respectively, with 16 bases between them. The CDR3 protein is CASSQDRRGAQGYTF. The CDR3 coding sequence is TGTGCCAGCAGCCAAGACAGACGGGGGGCGCAGGGCTACACCTTC.

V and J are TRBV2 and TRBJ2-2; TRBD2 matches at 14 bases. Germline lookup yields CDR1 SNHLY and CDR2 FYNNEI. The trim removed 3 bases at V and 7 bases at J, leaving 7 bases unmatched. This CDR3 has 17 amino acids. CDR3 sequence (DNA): TGTGCCAGCAGTGATCCGGGACTAGCGGGAGAAAGCGGGGAGCTGTTTTTT. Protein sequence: CASSDPGLAGESGELFF. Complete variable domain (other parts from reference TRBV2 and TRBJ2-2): EPEVTQTPSHQVTQMGQEVILRCVPISNHLYFYWYRQILGQKVEFLVSFYNNEISEKSEIFDDQFSVERPDGSNFTLKIRSTKLEDSAMYFCASSDPGLAGESGELFFGEGSRLTVL.

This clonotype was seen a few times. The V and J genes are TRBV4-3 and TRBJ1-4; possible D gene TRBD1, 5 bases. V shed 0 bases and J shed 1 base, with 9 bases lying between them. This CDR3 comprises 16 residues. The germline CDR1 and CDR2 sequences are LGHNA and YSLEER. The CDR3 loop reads CASSQDGQGTNEKLFF. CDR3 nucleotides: TGCGCCAGCAGCCAAGATGGGCAGGGAACTAATGAAAAACTGTTTTTT.

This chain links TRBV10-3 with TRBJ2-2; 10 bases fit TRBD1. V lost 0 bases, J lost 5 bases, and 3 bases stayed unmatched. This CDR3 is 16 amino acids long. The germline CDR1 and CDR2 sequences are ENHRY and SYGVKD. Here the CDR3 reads CAISESGDRGTGELFF. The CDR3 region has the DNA TGTGCCATCAGTGAGTCGGGGGACAGGGGAACCGGGGAGCTGTTTTTT.

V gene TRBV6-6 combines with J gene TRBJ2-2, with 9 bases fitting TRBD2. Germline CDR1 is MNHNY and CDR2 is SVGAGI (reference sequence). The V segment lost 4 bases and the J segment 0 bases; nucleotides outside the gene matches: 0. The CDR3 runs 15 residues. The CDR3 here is CASSWTSANTGELFF. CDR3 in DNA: TGTGCCAGCAGTTGGACTAGCGCGAACACCGGGGAGCTGTTTTTT.

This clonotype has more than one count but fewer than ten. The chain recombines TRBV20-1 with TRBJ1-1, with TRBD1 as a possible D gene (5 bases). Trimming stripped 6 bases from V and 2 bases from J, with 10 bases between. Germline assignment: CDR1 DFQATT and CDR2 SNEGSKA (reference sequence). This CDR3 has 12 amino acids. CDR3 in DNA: TGCAGTGCCGACAGCTTTAACACTGAAGCTTTCTTT. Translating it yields CSADSFNTEAFF.